This T cell receptor beta chain came from a study of control samples from healthy donors and cancer patients (TCRdb year 2020). Looking up the germline V gene (reference sequence) yields CDR1 SGHKS and CDR2 YYEKEE. Trimmed from V: 0 bases; trimmed from J: 5 bases; junction bases lacking a gene match: 3. The cysteine opens and the phenylalanine closes a CDR3 of 15 amino acids. The retained sequence is limited to the CDR3, 45 bases, with the frame set at the first base. As regards this clone: Its binding antigen is unknown. Base quality data are lacking; no much larger clone is found one base away.

Library preparation employed the immunoSEQ multiplex PCR assay. Not all clones reach the TCRdb copy of this immuneACCESS table, which keeps in-frame sequences only. Checked studies attribute under half of the gap to unresolved V genes and leave the rest unexplained. The sample table lists about 70,000 clones, approximately 84% of them with a count of one. The top ten clones comprise 28% of the sample. The chain is encoded by TRBV5-5 joined to TRBJ2-1, with 9 bases aligning to TRBD2. Source material: blood. This sequence originates from a man between 50 and 59 years old in good health. The DNA sequence is given as TGTGCCAGCAGCTTGGCTAGCGGGACAAACAATGAGCAGTTCTTC. Protein translation: CASSLASGTNNEQFF.